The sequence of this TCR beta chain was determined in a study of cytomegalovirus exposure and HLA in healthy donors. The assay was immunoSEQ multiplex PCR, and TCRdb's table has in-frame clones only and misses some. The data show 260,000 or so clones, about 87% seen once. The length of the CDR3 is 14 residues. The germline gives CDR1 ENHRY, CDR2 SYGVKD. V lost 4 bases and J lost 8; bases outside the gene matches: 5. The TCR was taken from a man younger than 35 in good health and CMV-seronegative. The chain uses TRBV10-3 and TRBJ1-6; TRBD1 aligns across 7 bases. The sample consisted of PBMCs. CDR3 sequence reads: CAISADRDDSPLHF. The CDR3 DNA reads TGTGCCATCAGTGCCGACAGGGACGATTCACCCCTCCACTTT.